This paragraph reports one T cell receptor (beta chain). Its cognate antigen is unknown. This specimen comes from a study of cytomegalovirus exposure and HLA in healthy donors. Looking at the study overall: The same platform as the approximately 660 first-cohort repertoires was used for the 100 to 150 validation repertoires, a later analysis reported. Regarding the study as a whole: In vitro assays verified that a few CMV-associated chains recognized CMV antigens specifically. A list of 150 to 200 TCR beta chains associated with cytomegalovirus was given.

Generated by immunoSEQ multiplex PCR, the TCRdb table keeps only in-frame clones and is missing some. The sample yields 300,000 or so clones, roughly 87% seen once. Germline assignment: CDR1 MDHEN and CDR2 SYDVKM. The CDR3 has 13 residues. The ends lost 2 bases at V and 4 bases at J; junction bases unmatched: 1. The sequence came from a man under 40 in good health and CMV-seronegative. Sequencing input: PBMCs. The chain carries TRBV28 and TRBJ2-7, with 8 nucleotides matching TRBD1. The CDR3 nucleotides read TGTGCCAGCAGTTTAGACAGGGGTTACGAGCAGTACTTC. Amino acid sequence: CASSLDRGYEQYF.